This TCR beta chain was found in a study of naive and memory T cell subsets. Study observations and caveats: Naive repertoires, especially CD8, held a few larger clonotypes, possibly memory cells re-expressing CD45RA. There was no ground truth to check naive and memory subset results.

After the first PCR, alpha and beta chain libraries were processed separately. Two oligonucleotides, mixed equimolar, formed the beta constant-region primer covering TRBC1 and TRBC2. Nested alpha and beta constant-region primers with the SP2 primer drove four PCR rounds on ligated cDNA. A 12-nucleotide UMI and the SP2 primer were added to the cDNA 3' end by oligonucleotide ligation. TCRdb re-called the UMI-ligation and nested PCR reads with MiXCR, one entry per CDR3 protein. This sample has roughly 100,000 distinct CDR3 sequences, with approximately 14% found just once. Concerning this clonotype: Its antigen is currently unknown.

V lost 5 bases to trimming and J lost 3 bases, with 7 bases between them. The CDR3 sequence is 12 residues long. Germline assignment: CDR1 GTSNPN and CDR2 SVGIG (reference sequence). This sequence originates from a human donor in good health. The J gene is TRBJ2-2, the V gene TRBV30; D is undetermined. Material for sequencing was naive CD8+ T cells from blood. CDR3 DNA sequence: TGTGCCTGGCGCGGAGACACCGGGGAGCTGTTTTTT. This sequence encodes CAWRGDTGELFF.